The 5 T cell receptor beta chains below come from one sample, sequenced in a study of tumor-infiltrating lymphocytes in primary liver carcinoma. Extraction of RNA together with DNA used 20-30 mg of unsorted bulk tissue. TCR beta cDNA was made from approximately 500 ng total RNA with a constant-region primer. Employing slightly modified ARM-PCR, three nested multiplex PCR rounds were run, and these gave rise to the TCR beta libraries. Rounds one and two of PCR, each of approximately 11 cycles, were primed with TRBV1-TRBV30 forward primers and a C-beta reverse primer. One entry per CDR3 protein, called by TCRdb with MiXCR from the multiplex PCR reads. The sample shows about 64,000 distinct CDR3 sequences, about 65% of them seen only once. The specimen was liver tumor tissue from sampling region 4. Specified subset: tumor region T4, right-lateral pole. These receptors originate from a man between 35 and 55 years old with primary liver carcinoma and hepatitis B virus infection.

In the case of this clonotype: The junction differs from germline at one of its ends, possibly a read error. The genes are TRBV4-1 and TRBJ2-7, with 7 bases identical to TRBD2. This CDR3 has 17 residues. CDR1 MGHRA and CDR2 YSYEKL come from the germline V gene. The CDR3 sequence is CASCQRTSARRAYEQYF. The CDR3 DNA follows: TGCGCCAGCTGCCAACGAACTAGCGCCCGAAGGGCCTACGAGCAGTACTTC.

For this clonotype: The junction departs from the called germline gene at one end, perhaps through a read error. This sequence joins TRBV11-2 and TRBJ2-7, with D maybe TRBD1 (6 bases). The CDR3 runs 15 residues. In germline, CDR1 is SGHAT, CDR2 FQNNGV. The CDR3 protein is CTSSFVAGDQYEQYF. The CDR3 bases are TGTACCAGCAGCTTTGTGGCAGGGGACCAGTATGAGCAGTACTTC.

About this clonotype: At one end, the junction sequence differs from germline, possibly due to a read error. The chain carries TRBV11-2 and TRBJ2-3, with D unclear. This CDR3 region has 15 residues. In germline, CDR1 is SGHAT, CDR2 FQNNGV. The CDR3 sequence: CASSLEYQSTDMQYF. CDR3 nucleotide sequence: TGTGCCAGCAGCCTCGAATATCAAAGTACAGATATGCAGTATTTT. Full variable domain (missing parts from reference TRBV11-2 and TRBJ2-3): EAGVAQSPRYKIIEKRQSVAFWCNPISGHATLYWYQQILGQGPKLLIQFQNNGVVDDSQLPKDRFSAERLKGVDSTLKIQPAKLEDSAVYLCASSLEYQSTDMQYFGPGTRLTVL.

This chain joins TRBV7-9 and TRBJ2-5; D is perhaps TRBD1 (6 bases). The V and J ends lost 5 bases and 4 bases respectively, with 17 bases between them. Looked up from germline, CDR1 is SEHNR and CDR2 is FQNEAQ (reference sequence). This CDR3 comprises 15 residues. The CDR3 nucleotides read TGTGCCAGCAGCCGGACCTCACAGGGACGAGAGACCCAGTACTTC. It is translated as CASSRTSQGRETQYF.

This clonotype was seen many times. This rearrangement joins TRBV20-1 to TRBJ2-4, with 11 nucleotides matching TRBD2. The CDR3 totals 16 residues. Trimming cost V 4 bases and J 0 bases; bases outside gene matches: 5. Germline loops: CDR1 DFQATT, CDR2 SNEGSKA (reference sequence). The DNA of the CDR3 is TGCAGTGCTAAGGGACTAGCGGAGCTAGCCAAAAACATTCAGTACTTC. Translation: CSAKGLAELAKNIQYF.